This TCR beta chain came from a study of spatial heterogeneity in lung cancer. Across the study: Alpha-chain sequences were consistently detected in smaller numbers than beta-chain sequences. Whole-study findings and limits: In blood, ubiquitous expanded tumor TCRs appeared more at resection than follow-up.

Described time point: sample taken at primary tumor resection. The donor group consisted of roughly 70 patients who had untreated, early-stage non-small cell lung cancer. Without sorting, whole RNA was sequenced from tumor, nontumor lung or frozen PBMC. At least ten counts were recorded for this clonotype. Its target is not known. Germline V gives CDR1 LGHDT, CDR2 YNNKEL (reference sequence). This CDR3 is 14 amino acids long. V was cut by 10 bases and J by 1 base, with 14 bases left in between. Via MiXCR, TCRdb re-called the 5' RACE reads, giving one row per CDR3 protein. The repertoire has about 48,000 distinct CDR3 sequences, roughly 5.7% of them found once; the top ten carry over 8.5%.

The gene calls are TRBV3-1 and TRBJ2-1, with D perhaps matching TRBD1 or TRBD2 (5 bases each). Sample: PBMCs, taken at surgery. This TCR came from a male donor with early-stage non-small cell lung cancer. The CDR3 nucleotides are TGTGCCACCGCCGAGGGGCCTTCCTACAATGAGCAGTTCTTC. This sequence encodes CATAEGPSYNEQFF.